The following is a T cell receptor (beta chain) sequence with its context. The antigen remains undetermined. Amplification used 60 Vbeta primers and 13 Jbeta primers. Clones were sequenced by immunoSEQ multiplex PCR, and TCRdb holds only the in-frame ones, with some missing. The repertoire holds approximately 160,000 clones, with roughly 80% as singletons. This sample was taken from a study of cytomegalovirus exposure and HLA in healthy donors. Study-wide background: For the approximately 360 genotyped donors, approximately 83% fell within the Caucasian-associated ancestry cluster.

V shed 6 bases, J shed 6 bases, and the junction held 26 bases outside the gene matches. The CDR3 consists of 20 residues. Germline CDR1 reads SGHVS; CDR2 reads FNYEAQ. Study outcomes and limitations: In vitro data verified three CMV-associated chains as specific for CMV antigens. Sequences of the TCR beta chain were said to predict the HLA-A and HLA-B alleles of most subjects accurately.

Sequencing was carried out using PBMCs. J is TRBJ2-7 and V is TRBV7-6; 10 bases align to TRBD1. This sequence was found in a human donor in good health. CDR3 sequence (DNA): TGTGCCAGCAGGTCAAAGGCCGGGGGGACAGGGGTATATCTCCCCTTCGAGCAGTACTTC. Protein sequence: CASRSKAGGTGVYLPFEQYF.